Described below is a single T cell receptor beta chain sequence and its context. The repertoire was sequenced with immunoSEQ multiplex PCR; TCRdb's copy has only in-frame clones and lacks some. The table lists about 95,000 clones, roughly 89% of them singletons. CDR1 and CDR2 from the germline V gene are MNHEY and SVGAGI. Germline trimming cut 7 bases from V and 2 bases from J; bases unmatched to any gene: 11. The CDR3 has 15 amino acids. The record originates from a study of blood T cell repertoires in COVID-19. About the study: The analysed material was cDNA or gDNA that came from T cells, B-cell-depleted T cells, or PBMCs.

This TCR was recovered from a man aged 60 to 75 with COVID-19, enrolled during active disease. The sequenced sample was peripheral blood. The chain links TRBV6-5 to TRBJ2-7; 7 bases agree with TRBD1. The CDR3 region is CASNRGGAGTYEQYF. CDR3 in DNA: TGTGCCAGCAACAGAGGGGGCGCCGGGACCTACGAGCAGTACTTC.